These 9 T cell receptor beta chains share one sample of origin, sequenced in a study of blood T cell repertoires in COVID-19. TCRdb's table, derived via immunoSEQ multiplex PCR, lists solely in-frame clones and lacks some. In the table there are some 150,000 clones, approximately 90% of which are singletons. The material sequenced was peripheral blood. The receptors originated from a human donor in a cohort sampled during active COVID-19.

The chain joins TRBV5-4 to TRBJ1-3; TRBD1 is a possible D gene (5 bases). The CDR3 has 15 residues. Trimming left V 0 bases short and J 2 bases short, with 9 bases between. Germline V gene sequence: CDR1 SGHNT, CDR2 YYREEE (reference sequence). CDR3 sequence (DNA): TGTGCCAGCAGCTTGGGGGGGGATCCTGGAAACACCATATATTTT. The encoded protein is CASSLGGDPGNTIYF.

The chain has TRBV19 and TRBJ1-1, with D uncertain. Germline CDR1 reads LNHDA; CDR2 reads SQIVND (reference sequence). The CDR3 totals 13 residues. V was cut by 3 bases and J by 3 bases, with 8 bases left in between. The DNA for the CDR3 is TGTGCCAGTAGTATTCGCGGGTACACTGAAGCTTTCTTT. It specifies CASSIRGYTEAFF.

V is TRBV10-3 and J is TRBJ2-7, with 11 bases matching TRBD1. The CDR3 runs 16 residues. Germline CDR1 reads ENHRY; CDR2 reads SYGVKD. V dropped 0 bases and J dropped 4; count of bases not matched to a gene: 5. The CDR3 region is CAISESRTGGFYEQYF. The CDR3 DNA follows: TGTGCCATCAGTGAGTCACGGACAGGGGGCTTTTACGAGCAGTACTTC.

The chain is built from TRBV19 and TRBJ1-2; TRBD1 is a possible D gene (5 bases). The CDR3 sequence is 14 residues long. Germline CDR1 LNHDA, CDR2 SQIVND (reference sequence). Deletions cut 6 bases from V and 1 base from J, with 12 bases between. CDR3 sequence: CASRNARVNYGYTF. CDR3 DNA: TGTGCCAGTAGAAATGCCAGGGTTAACTATGGCTACACCTTC. The variable domain in full, with the rest retrieved from reference TRBV19 and TRBJ1-2, is DGGITQSPKYLFRKEGQNVTLSCEQNLNHDAMYWYRQDPGQGLRLIYYSQIVNDFQKGDIAEGYSVSREKKESFPLTVTSAQKNPTAFYLCASRNARVNYGYTFGSGTRLTVV.

CDR3 coding DNA: TGCGCCAGCAGCCCAGGGACTAGCGGGGTAGGCACCGGGGAGCTGTTTTTT. Its translation: CASSPGTSGVGTGELFF. The chain couples TRBV4-1 to TRBJ2-2; 13 bases agree with TRBD2. Germline CDR1 MGHRA, CDR2 YSYEKL. V lost 4 bases and J lost 4; bases outside the gene matches: 6. The CDR3 runs 17 residues.

This clone came up once. The V and J genes are TRBV11-1 and TRBJ1-4, with a weak D call TRBD1 (6 bases). Germline V CDR1 and CDR2: SGHAT, FQDESV (reference sequence). CDR3 size: 13 residues. Trimming shortened V by 5 bases and J by 8 bases, and 12 bases separated the two germline ends. CDR3: CASSITGNEKLFF. The CDR3 DNA is TGTGCCAGCAGCATCACAGGGAACGAAAAACTGTTTTTT.

The gene calls are TRBV6-1 and TRBJ1-5, with D uncertain. The CDR3 loop spans 13 amino acids. Germline CDR1 reads MNHNS; CDR2 reads SASEGT. V gave up 2 bases and J gave up 6 bases, with 8 bases separating them. The CDR3 is CASSEQQIQPQHF. CDR3 nucleotide sequence: TGTGCCAGCAGTGAACAACAGATTCAGCCCCAGCATTTT.

The chain carries TRBV11-2 and TRBJ2-7; no firm D call. The V gene lost 0 bases and the J gene lost 3 bases, with 9 bases spanning the gap. The CDR3 contains 14 residues. Per germline, CDR1 SGHAT and CDR2 FQNNGV. CDR3 amino acids: CASSLEALYYEQYF. CDR3 coding DNA: TGTGCCAGCAGCTTAGAAGCACTCTACTACGAGCAGTACTTC.

The CDR3 region is CATTGNTEAFF. In DNA, the CDR3 is TGTGCCACCACGGGGAACACTGAAGCTTTCTTT. V usage is TRBV6-5 and J usage is TRBJ1-1; the D is unclear. V lost 10 bases and J 1 base, leaving 7 bases between the germline ends. CDR1 is MNHEY, CDR2 SVGAGI, per germline. The CDR3 contains 11 residues.